The subject of this entry is one TCR beta chain. The data were taken from a study of blood T cell repertoires in COVID-19. Turning to the study itself: The United States, Italy and Spain were the sources of the acute and convalescent COVID-19 samples. PBMCs, B-cell-depleted T cells, or T cells were the source of the cDNA or gDNA that made up the material.

The germline V gene has CDR1 LNHDA and CDR2 SQIVND (reference sequence). The CDR3 has 14 amino acids. With V trimmed by 4 bases and J by 5 bases, 6 bases remained unmatched. As handled by the study authors: Reference gene primer amplification yielded estimated nucleated cell counts. Assay used: immunoSEQ multiplex PCR; TCRdb lists only in-frame clones, some missing. D and trimming were read from the DNA, whereas the V and J calls and clone size are those reported in that table. The sample lists 50,000 to 65,000 clones, roughly 76% occurring once. The origin of this receptor is a woman aged 55-70 years with acute or convalescent COVID-19. This chain connects TRBV19 to TRBJ2-7, with 9 bases fitting TRBD1. The sequenced material came from peripheral blood. CDR3 nucleotide sequence: TGTGCCAGTAGTAACTGGGACAGGGTCAACGAGCAGTACTTC. Amino acids: CASSNWDRVNEQYF.